These 13 T cell receptor beta chains originate from one sample sequenced in a study of tumor and adjacent non-tumor tissue in lung cancer. The library came from three nested PCR rounds adapted from ARM-PCR protocols. Each CDR3 protein is one row after TCRdb ran MiXCR on the multiplex PCR reads. The repertoire holds some 100,000 distinct CDR3 sequences, with roughly two thirds as singletons. RNA was extracted from bulk tissue without any cell sorting. The normal lung tissue was taken more than 3 cm from the tumor edge. The sample comprised distant non-tumor lung tissue. Source of these receptors: a man aged 25-40 years with non-small cell lung cancer.

This clonotype has ten or more counts. The chain couples TRBV6-1 to TRBJ1-1; D not certain. The CDR3 consists of 15 residues. Trimming took 1 base from V and 4 from J, leaving 13 bases between them. The germline gives CDR1 MNHNS, CDR2 SASEGT. As DNA, the CDR3 is TGTGCCAGCAGTGAAGAGGTGGGTGAAGGCACTGAAGCTTTCTTT. It is translated as CASSEEVGEGTEAFF.

As concerns this clonotype: With a much larger clone just one base away, this may be a read error. This chain joins TRBV10-3 and TRBJ2-3, with D perhaps matching TRBD2 (5 bases). Looked up from germline, CDR1 is ENHRY and CDR2 is SYGVKD. The CDR3 sequence is 12 residues long. The CDR3 loop is CAIGSNSDTHYF. The CDR3 DNA sequence: TGTGCCATCGGGAGTAATTCAGATACGCACTATTTT.

A note on this clonotype: The junction shows a germline mismatch at one end, possibly a read error. V usage is TRBV6-5 and J usage is TRBJ2-7; D call uncertain. CDR1 is MNHEY, CDR2 SVGAGI, per germline. CDR3 size: 16 residues. CDR3: CAGSNGSSSSSYEQYF. Written as DNA, the CDR3 is TGTGCCGGCAGTAACGGCAGTAGCTCGAGCTCCTACGAGCAGTACTTC.

The sample holds a few counts of this clonotype. At one boundary the junction diverges from the germline segment, which might be a read error. CDR3 loop: CRVEIGQGANEQFF. CDR3 bases: TGCAGAGTTGAAATCGGACAGGGCGCCAATGAGCAGTTCTTC. The V and J genes are TRBV29-1 and TRBJ2-1; 8 bases fit TRBD1. CDR1 and CDR2 (germline): SQVTM, ANQGSEA. The CDR3 length is 14 residues.

CDR3 region: CVGSLTRGPILTDTQYF. CDR3 coding DNA: TGTGTCGGCAGCTTAACCAGGGGCCCCATCTTAACAGATACGCAGTATTTT. V is TRBV11-2 and J is TRBJ2-3; a weak D match, TRBD1 (6 bases). There are 17 residues in the CDR3. Germline V lookup: CDR1 SGHAT, CDR2 FQNNGV.

With respect to this clonotype: A much larger clonotype is one base distant, so this may be a read error. The genes are TRBV5-4 and TRBJ2-5; TRBD2 aligns across 8 bases. The germline V gene encodes CDR1 SGHNT and CDR2 YYREEE (reference sequence). This CDR3 is 15 amino acids long. CDR3 residues: CVSSVTSGWQETQYF. The CDR3 nucleotides are TGTGTCAGCAGCGTAACTAGCGGATGGCAAGAGACCCAGTACTTC. The complete variable domain, with remaining parts taken from reference TRBV5-4 and TRBJ2-5, reads ETGVTQSPTHLIKTRGQQVTLRCSSQSGHNTVSWYQQALGQGPQFIFQYYREEENGRGNFPPRFSGLQFPNYSSELNVNALELDDSALYLCVSSVTSGWQETQYFGPGTRLLVL.

The chain is built from TRBV6-5 and TRBJ2-7; TRBD1 matches 9 bases. Judging by the DNA end, TRBJ2-1 fits better; the J call may be wrong. This CDR3 comprises 13 residues. Germline V CDR1 and CDR2: MNHEY, SVGAGI. Written as DNA, the CDR3 is TGTACCACCCGAGGACAGGGGAGGTACGGGCAGTTCTTC. Amino acid sequence: CTTRGQGRYGQFF.

This clonotype was detected only a few times. The genes are TRBV5-1 and TRBJ2-2, with D tentatively TRBD1 or TRBD2 (5 bases each). The V gene's germline CDR1 is SGHRS and CDR2 YFSETQ. The CDR3 consists of 15 residues. Deletions cut 4 bases from V and 1 base from J, with 11 bases between. CDR3 coding DNA: TGCGCCAGCAGCCAGAGTGGGGGGAACACCGGGGAGCTGTTTTTT. It translates to CASSQSGGNTGELFF.

The rearrangement joins TRBV5-1 to TRBJ2-7, with 9 nucleotides matching TRBD2. With V trimmed by 0 bases and J by 6 bases, 7 bases remained unmatched. This CDR3 has 15 residues. Germline lookup yields CDR1 SGHRS and CDR2 YFSETQ. CDR3 coding DNA: TGCGCCAGCAGCTTGGCTGTAGCGGGAGCGGGCGAGCAGTACTTC. It translates to CASSLAVAGAGEQYF.

V usage is TRBV5-1 and J usage is TRBJ1-3; weak D call: TRBD1 (5 bases). The V and J ends lost 3 bases and 0 bases respectively, with 7 bases between them. CDR1 is SGHRS, CDR2 YFSETQ, per germline. The CDR3 is 14 amino acids. The DNA for the CDR3 is TGCGCCAGCAGCTCCGGGACCTCTGGAAACACCATATATTTT. This translates into CASSSGTSGNTIYF.

The V and J genes are TRBV11-3 and TRBJ2-3, with TRBD2 identical over 8 bases. The J segment lost 1 base and the V segment lost 5 bases, leaving 11 bases of the junction unmatched. This CDR3 region has 17 residues. Germline V gene data show CDR1 as SGHNT and CDR2 as YENEEA. The CDR3 sequence: CASSRACSGGGTDTQYF. In DNA form, the CDR3 reads TGTGCCAGCAGCCGGGCCTGCAGCGGGGGCGGCACAGATACGCAGTATTTT.

The gene calls are TRBV6-5 and TRBJ1-5; weak D call: TRBD1 (5 bases). The CDR3 length is 14 residues. From germline, CDR1 is MNHEY and CDR2 SVGAGI. DNA of the CDR3: TGTGAGAGCAGCAGGGAGGGGAAGGATCAGCCCCAGCATTTT. It yields the protein CESSREGKDQPQHF.

Regarding this clonotype: Given a much more abundant clone one base away, this may be a read error. This chain uses TRBV5-5 with TRBJ2-3, with 9 bases identical to TRBD2. Looked up from germline, CDR1 is SGHKS and CDR2 is YYEKEE (reference sequence). The CDR3 length is 19 residues. J gave up 0 bases and V 4 bases, and 15 bases lay outside the gene matches. CDR3 nucleotide sequence: TGTGCCAGCAGCCATCCGGGCCCGCGGGGGGGGCTAAGCACAGATACGCAGTATTTT. This codes for CASSHPGPRGGLSTDTQYF.